What follows are 14 T cell receptor beta chains derived from one specimen sequenced in a study of T cells in Graves' hyperthyroidism and ophthalmopathy. Amplified TCR beta CDR3 regions came from RNA transcripts. An initial round of RT-PCR targeting the TCR CDR3 relied on the HTBI primer set. Each CDR3 protein gets one entry after TCRdb re-called the multiplex PCR reads with MiXCR. The profile covers under 450,000 distinct CDR3 sequences, with about 15% appearing a single time and around 7.7% taken by the ten largest. The sequencing sample was made of blood. Receptors were obtained from a woman aged 18-30 years with Graves' hyperthyroidism.

This clonotype was found many times. The gene calls are TRBV29-1 and TRBJ2-3; weak D call: TRBD2 (5 bases). Per the germline V gene, CDR1 is SQVTM and CDR2 is ANQGSEA. Deletions cut 4 bases from V and 5 bases from J, with 10 bases between. This CDR3 spans 12 amino acids. In DNA form, the CDR3 reads TGCAGCGTTGTGGGAGCAGGAGATACGCAGTATTTT. Translated, it gives CSVVGAGDTQYF.

The V call is TRBV5-4, the J call TRBJ1-5; no clear D. The CDR3 is 14 amino acids. V was shortened by 0 bases and J by 0 bases, with 4 bases between the two germline ends. CDR1 is SGHNT and CDR2 is YYREEE in the germline V gene (reference sequence). The CDR3: CASSLEASNQPQHF. For the CDR3, the DNA is TGTGCCAGCAGCTTGGAGGCTAGCAATCAGCCCCAGCATTTT.

This clonotype was counted ten times or more. The rearrangement joins TRBV2 to TRBJ1-3; no clear D. Germline lookup yields CDR1 SNHLY and CDR2 FYNNEI. The CDR3 is made up of 14 amino acids. V was clipped by 5 bases and J by 2 bases, with 10 bases between them. The CDR3 region is CASSLTAPGNTIYF. The CDR3 region has the DNA TGTGCCAGCAGTTTGACGGCCCCTGGAAACACCATATATTTT.

This clonotype has at least ten counts. This sequence joins TRBV18 and TRBJ2-3; D is undetermined. The CDR3 is 16 residues long. Germline V gene lookup returns CDR1 KGHSH and CDR2 LQKENI. Between the trimmed V and J ends, which lost 3 bases and 2 bases, there was a span of 15 bases. CDR3: CASSPSLKRVTDTQYF. As DNA, the CDR3 is TGTGCCAGCTCACCGTCACTGAAAAGGGTCACAGATACGCAGTATTTT.

This rearrangement joins TRBV6-9 to TRBJ1-5; no reliable D call. The CDR3 consists of 15 residues. The germline V and J ends were trimmed by 2 bases and 0 bases, with 8 bases remaining between them. Looked up from germline, CDR1 is MNHGY and CDR2 is SVAAGI. In DNA form, the CDR3 reads TGTGCCAGCAGTTATCGTGGGAGTAGCAATCAGCCCCAGCATTTT. It codes for CASSYRGSSNQPQHF.

Only a few counts were recorded for this clonotype. The chain combines TRBV9 with TRBJ2-6, with 7 positions matching TRBD1. The J segment lost 1 base and the V segment lost 3 bases, leaving 10 bases of the junction unmatched. CDR1 SGDLS and CDR2 YYNGEE come from the germline V gene. The CDR3 loop spans 18 amino acids. DNA of the CDR3: TGTGCCAGCAGCGCGCAAGCCGGGACAGCTTCTGGGGCCAACGTCCTGACTTTC. It translates to CASSAQAGTASGANVLTF.

The chain joins TRBV10-3 to TRBJ1-1, with 8 nucleotides matching TRBD1. V trimming: 11 bases; J trimming: 2 bases; junction bases outside the gene matches: 10. This CDR3 comprises 14 residues. Germline V gene data show CDR1 as ENHRY and CDR2 as SYGVKD. CDR3 bases: TGTGCCTCTAACCCGGGACAGGTCAACACTGAAGCTTTCTTT. Amino acid sequence: CASNPGQVNTEAFF.

The CDR3 DNA follows: TGTGCCAGTAGTAGACAGGGTCCCTCAAGCAATCAGCCCCAGCATTTT. This codes for CASSRQGPSSNQPQHF. This chain joins TRBV19 and TRBJ1-5, with 7 nucleotides matching TRBD1. CDR1 is LNHDA, CDR2 SQIVND, per germline (reference sequence). J was trimmed by 1 base and V by 4 bases; bases with no gene match: 7. The CDR3 consists of 16 residues.

This clonotype was seen ten or more times. The chain has TRBV15 and TRBJ2-6; D tentatively reads TRBD1 or TRBD2 (5 bases each). The CDR3 is 16 residues long. CDR1 LNHNV and CDR2 YYDKDF come from the germline V gene (reference sequence). The germline V and J ends were trimmed by 3 bases and 4 bases, with 13 bases remaining between them. DNA of the CDR3: TGTGCCACCAGCAGGGGACCGAGAGACGGGGCCAACGTCCTGACTTTC. Translating gives CATSRGPRDGANVLTF.

This clonotype has at least ten counts. This chain uses TRBV4-1 with TRBJ1-2; D possibly corresponds to TRBD1 (6 bases). The germline V gene encodes CDR1 MGHRA and CDR2 YSYEKL. The CDR3 is made up of 15 amino acids. V shed 1 base and J shed 5 bases, with 14 bases lying between them. CDR3 sequence: CASSQVTGGGYGYTF. The CDR3 coding sequence is TGCGCCAGCAGCCAAGTCACCGGGGGCGGGTATGGCTACACCTTC.

This clonotype was observed a handful of times. The chain combines TRBV5-8 with TRBJ1-5; D may be TRBD1 (5 bases). The CDR3 totals 13 residues. V was shortened by 5 bases and J by 6 bases, with 12 bases between the two germline ends. Looked up from germline, CDR1 is SGHTS and CDR2 is YDEGEE. The CDR3 is CASSSGIGQPQHF. CDR3 coding DNA: TGTGCCAGCAGTTCAGGGATAGGTCAGCCCCAGCATTTT.

Many counts were recorded for this clonotype. The chain recombines TRBV2 with TRBJ2-5, with 10 positions matching TRBD2. The V gene end was trimmed by 6 bases and the J gene end by 5 bases; junction bases not matched to a gene: 9. The CDR3 extends over 15 amino acids. Germline loops: CDR1 SNHLY, CDR2 FYNNEI. The CDR3 DNA sequence: TGTGCCAGCAGGGTAACTAGCGGGGCTGGGGAGACCCAGTACTTC. Translated, it gives CASRVTSGAGETQYF.

This clonotype was found many times. This chain connects TRBV28 to TRBJ1-2, with D unclear. CDR3 length: 14 amino acids. V lost 2 bases and J lost 4, with 11 bases in between. CDR1 MDHEN and CDR2 SYDVKM come from the germline V gene. CDR3 nucleotide sequence: TGTGCCAGCAGTTTAGATCAGGACTTCTATGGCTACACCTTC. The encoded protein is CASSLDQDFYGYTF.

The rearrangement joins TRBV12-5 to TRBJ2-5; D is uncertain. The CDR3 length is 13 residues. Trimming removed 1 base from V and 5 bases from J, with 8 bases in between. Germline CDR1 and CDR2: LGHNT and FRNRAP. The chain's CDR3 is CASGLGHEETQYF. The CDR3 coding sequence is TGTGCTAGTGGTTTGGGACATGAGGAGACCCAGTACTTC.